Listed below are T cell receptor beta chains from one sample, sequenced in a study of Ad26.COV2.S vaccination and SARS-CoV-2 variants. Data came from immunoSEQ multiplex PCR; TCRdb stores just in-frame clones and leaves some out. The repertoire holds hundreds of thousands of clones, with around 92% as singletons. The material sequenced was peripheral blood, taken in a trial of Ad26.COV2.S vaccine versus placebo. The receptors were sampled from a person aged 18-65 years who received the Ad26.COV2.S COVID-19 vaccine or a placebo. Each CDR3 is given with its conserved first and last residue. D genes are given only for firm matches. Size values are once, few and many counts, or a class for expanded clones, and some rows have none.

v_call: TRBV9
d_call: -
j_call: TRBJ2-1
clone_size: -
cdr3_aa: CASSVRPIAGNYNEQFF
cdr3_nt: TGTGCCAGCAGCGTCCGTCCGATAGCAGGCAACTACAATGAGCAGTTCTTC

v_call: TRBV2
d_call: TRBD2
j_call: TRBJ2-5
clone_size: -
cdr3_aa: CASSGLAARETQYF
cdr3_nt: TGTGCCAGCAGTGGACTAGCGGCTAGGGAGACCCAGTACTTC

v_call: TRBV5-1
d_call: -
j_call: TRBJ1-2
clone_size: -
cdr3_aa: CASSLGSTGWDYGYTF
cdr3_nt: TGCGCCAGCAGCTTGGGCTCCACAGGGTGGGACTATGGCTACACCTTC

v_call: TRBV12-3/TRBV12-4
d_call: -
j_call: TRBJ1-2
clone_size: -
cdr3_aa: CASSLRRKGYTF
cdr3_nt: TGTGCCAGCAGCCTCAGACGGAAGGGCTACACCTTC

v_call: TRBV19
d_call: -
j_call: TRBJ2-7
clone_size: once
cdr3_aa: CASSRRGGQGSYEQYF
cdr3_nt: TGTGCCAGTAGCCGCCGGGGGGGACAGGGCTCCTACGAGCAGTACTTC

v_call: TRBV10-1
d_call: -
j_call: TRBJ2-1
clone_size: once
cdr3_aa: CASSSRAPRAKRGEQFF
cdr3_nt: TGCGCCAGCAGTTCCCGCGCTCCGCGGGCCAAACGGGGTGAGCAGTTCTTC

v_call: TRBV5-6
d_call: -
j_call: TRBJ1-2
clone_size: -
cdr3_aa: CASSLVQGGYGYTF
cdr3_nt: TGTGCCAGCAGCTTGGTGCAGGGCGGCTATGGCTACACCTTC

v_call: TRBV2
d_call: -
j_call: TRBJ1-4
clone_size: -
cdr3_aa: CASSVITGREKLFF
cdr3_nt: TGTGCCAGCAGTGTGATAACAGGGAGGGAAAAACTGTTTTTT

v_call: TRBV3-1/TRBV3-2
d_call: TRBD1
j_call: TRBJ1-5
clone_size: -
cdr3_aa: CASSAQTGGNQPQHF
cdr3_nt: TGTGCCAGCAGCGCCCAAACAGGGGGCAATCAGCCCCAGCATTTT

v_call: TRBV27
d_call: -
j_call: TRBJ2-1
clone_size: once
cdr3_aa: CASSFITTRASVNNEQFF
cdr3_nt: TGTGCCAGCAGTTTCATTACGACTAGAGCTAGCGTAAACAATGAGCAGTTCTTC

v_call: TRBV25-1
d_call: -
j_call: TRBJ1-3
clone_size: -
cdr3_aa: CASSETVNSGNTIYF
cdr3_nt: TGTGCCAGCAGTGAGACCGTGAACTCTGGAAACACCATATATTTT

v_call: TRBV19
d_call: -
j_call: TRBJ2-1
clone_size: -
cdr3_aa: CASTPRGGESSYNEQFF
cdr3_nt: TGTGCCAGTACCCCTAGGGGGGGGGAGAGCTCCTACAATGAGCAGTTCTTC

v_call: TRBV5-6
d_call: -
j_call: TRBJ1-6
clone_size: -
cdr3_aa: CASSSGHGISSYNSPLHF
cdr3_nt: TGTGCCAGCAGCTCGGGACATGGTATAAGCTCCTATAATTCACCCCTCCACTTT

v_call: TRBV2
d_call: TRBD1
j_call: TRBJ2-1
clone_size: -
cdr3_aa: CATSGDRGNEQFF
cdr3_nt: TGTGCCACCTCGGGGGACAGGGGGAATGAGCAGTTCTTC

v_call: TRBV3-1/TRBV3-2
d_call: -
j_call: TRBJ2-1
clone_size: -
cdr3_aa: CASSQVSNEQFF
cdr3_nt: TGTGCCAGCAGCCAAGTCTCCAATGAGCAGTTCTTC

v_call: TRBV7-2
d_call: -
j_call: TRBJ2-1
clone_size: -
cdr3_aa: CASSSNSRVAVKFF
cdr3_nt: TGTGCCAGCAGCTCGAATAGCCGGGTTGCAGTTAAGTTCTTC

v_call: TRBV2
d_call: TRBD1
j_call: TRBJ2-7
clone_size: -
cdr3_aa: CASSPSGTGATGTSYEQYF
cdr3_nt: TGTGCCAGCAGTCCCTCCGGGACAGGGGCAACCGGGACTAGCTACGAGCAGTACTTC

v_call: TRBV19
d_call: TRBD2
j_call: TRBJ2-3
clone_size: -
cdr3_aa: CASTPPAGGPVTQYF
cdr3_nt: TGTGCCAGTACCCCCCCCGCGGGAGGACCCGTTACGCAGTATTTT

v_call: TRBV7-2
d_call: -
j_call: TRBJ1-2
clone_size: -
cdr3_aa: CASSFQSPYGYTF
cdr3_nt: TGTGCCAGCAGCTTCCAGAGCCCTTATGGCTACACCTTC

v_call: TRBV7-9
d_call: -
j_call: TRBJ1-5
clone_size: -
cdr3_aa: CASSFSRGGTQHF
cdr3_nt: TGTGCCAGCAGCTTCTCCCGAGGGGGGACCCAGCATTTT

v_call: TRBV7-9
d_call: TRBD1
j_call: TRBJ2-1
clone_size: once
cdr3_aa: CASSPGTGGDNEQFF
cdr3_nt: TGTGCCAGCAGCCCCGGGACAGGAGGGGACAATGAGCAGTTCTTC

v_call: TRBV9
d_call: -
j_call: TRBJ1-3
clone_size: -
cdr3_aa: CASSPRWGSGNTIYF
cdr3_nt: TGTGCCAGCAGCCCCCGTTGGGGCTCAGGAAACACCATATATTTT

v_call: TRBV19
d_call: TRBD1
j_call: TRBJ1-5
clone_size: -
cdr3_aa: CASSRGTGGEQPQHF
cdr3_nt: TGTGCCAGTAGCCGTGGGACAGGGGGTGAGCAGCCCCAGCATTTT

v_call: TRBV24-1
d_call: -
j_call: TRBJ2-7
clone_size: -
cdr3_aa: CATSDRATGTYEQYF
cdr3_nt: TGTGCCACCAGTGATAGAGCTACGGGGACGTACGAGCAGTACTTC

v_call: TRBV7-9
d_call: -
j_call: TRBJ1-1
clone_size: -
cdr3_aa: CASSMGGARGTEAFF
cdr3_nt: TGTGCCAGCAGCATGGGGGGGGCCCGAGGCACTGAAGCTTTCTTT

v_call: TRBV11-1
d_call: -
j_call: TRBJ2-7
clone_size: -
cdr3_aa: CASSLLGDDEQYF
cdr3_nt: TGTGCCAGCAGCTTATTAGGTGATGACGAGCAGTACTTC

v_call: TRBV4-3
d_call: -
j_call: TRBJ2-6
clone_size: few
cdr3_aa: CASSQDGSSGANVLTF
cdr3_nt: TGCGCCAGCAGCCAAGACGGAAGCTCTGGGGCCAACGTCCTGACTTTC

v_call: TRBV24-1
d_call: TRBD1
j_call: TRBJ2-3
clone_size: -
cdr3_aa: CATSDRTGSKRHGDTDTQYF
cdr3_nt: TGTGCCACCAGTGATCGGACAGGGTCGAAACGGCACGGTGACACAGATACGCAGTATTTT

v_call: TRBV19
d_call: TRBD2
j_call: TRBJ2-5
clone_size: -
cdr3_aa: CASSLPSGGQETQYF
cdr3_nt: TGTGCCAGTAGTCTCCCTAGCGGGGGCCAAGAGACCCAGTACTTC

v_call: TRBV7-2
d_call: TRBD2
j_call: TRBJ2-5
clone_size: -
cdr3_aa: CASRPPTSVETQYF
cdr3_nt: TGTGCCAGCAGACCCCCGACTAGCGTTGAGACCCAGTACTTC

v_call: TRBV7-8
d_call: TRBD2
j_call: TRBJ2-7
clone_size: -
cdr3_aa: CASSLALGGSSYEQYF
cdr3_nt: TGTGCCAGCAGCTTAGCGCTTGGCGGGAGCTCCTACGAGCAGTACTTC

v_call: TRBV5-1
d_call: -
j_call: TRBJ2-5
clone_size: -
cdr3_aa: CASSLEGVKETQYF
cdr3_nt: TGCGCCAGCAGCTTGGAAGGAGTAAAAGAGACCCAGTACTTC

v_call: TRBV4-3
d_call: -
j_call: TRBJ2-7
clone_size: once
cdr3_aa: CASSQERRDGYEQYF
cdr3_nt: TGCGCCAGCAGCCAAGAGCGGCGTGATGGCTACGAGCAGTACTTC

v_call: TRBV11-3
d_call: -
j_call: TRBJ2-5
clone_size: -
cdr3_aa: CASSLGGGHPQETQYF
cdr3_nt: TGTGCCAGCAGCTTGGGAGGCGGTCATCCCCAAGAGACCCAGTACTTC

v_call: TRBV5-1
d_call: -
j_call: TRBJ2-1
clone_size: -
cdr3_aa: CASSPPTSPANEQFF
cdr3_nt: TGCGCCAGCAGCCCTCCGACGTCCCCGGCCAATGAGCAGTTCTTC

v_call: TRBV25-1
d_call: TRBD1
j_call: TRBJ1-6
clone_size: -
cdr3_aa: CASSGTGVNSPLHF
cdr3_nt: TGTGCCAGCTCCGGGACAGGGGTTAATTCACCCCTCCACTTT

v_call: TRBV6-5
d_call: TRBD1
j_call: TRBJ1-2
clone_size: -
cdr3_aa: CASTAGQTYGYTF
cdr3_nt: TGTGCCAGCACCGCGGGACAGACATATGGCTACACCTTC

v_call: TRBV18
d_call: -
j_call: TRBJ2-7
clone_size: many
cdr3_aa: CASREDSEIYEQYF
cdr3_nt: TGTGCCAGCCGCGAGGACAGTGAGATCTACGAGCAGTACTTC

v_call: TRBV19
d_call: TRBD2
j_call: TRBJ2-7
clone_size: -
cdr3_aa: CASSRLAGTYEQYF
cdr3_nt: TGTGCCAGTAGTAGACTAGCGGGAACCTACGAGCAGTACTTC

v_call: TRBV9
d_call: -
j_call: TRBJ1-6
clone_size: -
cdr3_aa: CASSEQALEDSPLHF
cdr3_nt: TGTGCCAGCAGCGAACAGGCCTTAGAGGACTCACCCCTCCACTTT

v_call: TRBV3-1/TRBV3-2
d_call: -
j_call: TRBJ2-1
clone_size: -
cdr3_aa: CASSLLGDEQFF
cdr3_nt: TGTGCCAGCAGCCTGCTAGGGGATGAGCAGTTCTTC

v_call: TRBV12-5
d_call: TRBD2
j_call: TRBJ2-2
clone_size: -
cdr3_aa: CASGFQAGGSNTGELFF
cdr3_nt: TGTGCTAGTGGTTTCCAAGCGGGAGGGAGCAACACCGGGGAGCTGTTTTTT

v_call: TRBV3-1/TRBV3-2
d_call: TRBD2
j_call: TRBJ2-7
clone_size: -
cdr3_aa: CASSQALAGQPYEQYF
cdr3_nt: TGTGCCAGCAGCCAAGCCCTAGCGGGGCAACCCTACGAGCAGTACTTC

v_call: TRBV19
d_call: -
j_call: TRBJ2-5
clone_size: -
cdr3_aa: CASKGRAIQETQYF
cdr3_nt: TGTGCCAGTAAAGGCAGGGCCATCCAAGAGACCCAGTACTTC

v_call: TRBV3-1/TRBV3-2
d_call: TRBD2
j_call: TRBJ2-7
clone_size: -
cdr3_aa: CASRARTSYEQYF
cdr3_nt: TGTGCCAGCAGAGCTCGGACTAGCTACGAGCAGTACTTC

v_call: TRBV10-1
d_call: -
j_call: TRBJ1-3
clone_size: -
cdr3_aa: CASRGGADIGNTIYF
cdr3_nt: TGCGCCAGCAGGGGGGGTGCGGACATCGGAAACACCATATATTTT

v_call: TRBV7-9
d_call: -
j_call: TRBJ2-3
clone_size: -
cdr3_aa: CASSRAVGGTDTQYF
cdr3_nt: TGTGCCAGCAGCCGAGCGGTGGGGGGCACAGATACGCAGTATTTT

v_call: TRBV30
d_call: -
j_call: TRBJ2-3
clone_size: -
cdr3_aa: CAWRRNPADTQYF
cdr3_nt: TGTGCCTGGAGGAGGAACCCGGCGGATACGCAGTATTTT

v_call: TRBV7-8
d_call: -
j_call: TRBJ2-7
clone_size: -
cdr3_aa: CASSFGRSYEQYF
cdr3_nt: TGTGCCAGCAGCTTCGGGCGTTCCTACGAGCAGTACTTC

v_call: TRBV2
d_call: TRBD1
j_call: TRBJ2-2
clone_size: -
cdr3_aa: CASSSLSGTANTGELFF
cdr3_nt: TGTGCCAGCAGTTCACTATCGGGGACAGCTAACACCGGGGAGCTGTTTTTT

v_call: TRBV4-1
d_call: TRBD1
j_call: TRBJ1-5
clone_size: few
cdr3_aa: CASSHSESGGQDQPQHF
cdr3_nt: TGCGCCAGCAGCCATAGCGAATCAGGGGGCCAGGATCAGCCCCAGCATTTT

v_call: TRBV6-2/TRBV6-3
d_call: -
j_call: TRBJ1-3
clone_size: -
cdr3_aa: CASSYQSRPISGNTIYF
cdr3_nt: TGTGCCAGCAGTTACCAATCACGACCCATCTCTGGAAACACCATATATTTT

v_call: TRBV7-8
d_call: TRBD2
j_call: TRBJ2-7
clone_size: many
cdr3_aa: CASKLVAGASSYEQYF
cdr3_nt: TGTGCCAGCAAATTAGTAGCGGGAGCTTCTTCCTACGAGCAGTACTTC

v_call: TRBV10-3
d_call: TRBD1
j_call: TRBJ1-5
clone_size: -
cdr3_aa: CAISERQGDQPQHF
cdr3_nt: TGTGCCATCAGTGAACGACAGGGCGATCAGCCCCAGCATTTT

v_call: TRBV4-3
d_call: TRBD1
j_call: TRBJ2-7
clone_size: -
cdr3_aa: CASSQDRGTYEQYF
cdr3_nt: TGCGCCAGCAGCCAGGACAGGGGCACCTACGAGCAGTACTTC

v_call: TRBV5-6
d_call: TRBD2
j_call: TRBJ2-7
clone_size: few
cdr3_aa: CASTWGGAYEQYF
cdr3_nt: TGTGCCAGCACTTGGGGAGGGGCATACGAGCAGTACTTC

v_call: TRBV24-1
d_call: -
j_call: TRBJ2-7
clone_size: once
cdr3_aa: CATRHSQLYEQYF
cdr3_nt: TGTGCCACCAGGCACAGCCAGCTCTACGAGCAGTACTTC

v_call: TRBV18
d_call: -
j_call: TRBJ1-2
clone_size: -
cdr3_aa: CASSPRGRYWGYTF
cdr3_nt: TGTGCCAGCTCACCGAGGGGAAGGTATTGGGGCTACACCTTC

v_call: TRBV5-4
d_call: TRBD2
j_call: TRBJ2-2
clone_size: -
cdr3_aa: CASSFRTSGRAGELFF
cdr3_nt: TGTGCCAGCAGCTTCAGGACTAGCGGGAGGGCCGGGGAGCTGTTTTTT

v_call: TRBV7-2
d_call: -
j_call: TRBJ1-5
clone_size: -
cdr3_aa: CASSLGREPQHF
cdr3_nt: TGTGCCAGCAGCTTAGGCCGTGAGCCCCAGCATTTT